Below, one T cell receptor beta chain is given with its context. This specimen includes other DNA sequences encoding the same CDR3. The data derive from a study of OX40 agonist ivuxolimab in advanced cancers. In the study overall: Cohort: more than 75% men, mean age about 62, aged roughly 23 to 79.

Here immunoSEQ multiplex PCR was the method, and the copy in TCRdb shows in-frame clones only, minus some. The table has 60,000 to 65,000 clones, about four fifths seen once. V dropped 3 bases and J dropped 2 bases, with 7 bases sitting between them. The CDR3 contains 13 residues. The germline CDR1 and CDR2 sequences are MNHNS and SASEGT. Sequences were derived from CD4+ or CD8+ T cells sorted from blood, sampled in a trial of the OX40 agonist ivuxolimab. The receptor was derived from an adult with an advanced solid tumor such as melanoma, head and neck, liver or kidney cancer. The chain links TRBV6-1 to TRBJ1-2; no definite D call. CDR3 nucleotide sequence: TGTGCCAGCAGTGAGTCCGGGAACTATGGCTACACCTTC. Amino acids: CASSESGNYGYTF.